This T cell receptor beta chain comes out of a study of T-cell reconstitution after alpha-beta-depleted transplantation in children. This clonotype was counted many times. Preparation of the TCRbeta library involved a method that used unique molecular identifiers. TCRdb analysed the PCR reads with MiXCR anew, one entry per CDR3 protein. The sample has hundreds of thousands of distinct CDR3 sequences, over 15% seen once; the top ten hold 1.1%. The CDR3 is made up of 14 amino acids. Trimming removed 7 bases from V and 0 bases from J, with 12 bases in between. This chain joins TRBV12-3 or TRBV12-4 and TRBJ1-1, with D possibly matching TRBD1 (5 bases). The TCR was taken from a human donor who donated a stem cell graft to a child with acute myeloid leukemia. The sample here was PBMCs from the stem cell graft donor, taken from the stem cell graft. DNA of the CDR3: TGTGCCAGCACCGCGAGACAGATGAACACTGAAGCTTTCTTT. Translated, it gives CASTARQMNTEAFF.